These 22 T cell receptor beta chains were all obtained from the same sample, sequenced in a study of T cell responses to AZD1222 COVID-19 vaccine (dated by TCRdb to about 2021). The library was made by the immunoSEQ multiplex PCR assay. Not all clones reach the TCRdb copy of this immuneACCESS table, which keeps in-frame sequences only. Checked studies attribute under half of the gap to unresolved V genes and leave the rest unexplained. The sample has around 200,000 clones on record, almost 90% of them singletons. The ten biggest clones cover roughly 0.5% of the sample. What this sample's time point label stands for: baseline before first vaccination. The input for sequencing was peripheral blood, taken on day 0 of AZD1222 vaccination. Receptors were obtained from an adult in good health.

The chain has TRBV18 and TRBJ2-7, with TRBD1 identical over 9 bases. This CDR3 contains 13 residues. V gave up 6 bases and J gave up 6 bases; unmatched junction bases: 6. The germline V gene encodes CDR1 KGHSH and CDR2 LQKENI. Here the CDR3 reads CASSPGTGREQYF. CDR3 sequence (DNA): TGTGCCAGCTCTCCAGGGACAGGGCGCGAGCAGTACTTC.

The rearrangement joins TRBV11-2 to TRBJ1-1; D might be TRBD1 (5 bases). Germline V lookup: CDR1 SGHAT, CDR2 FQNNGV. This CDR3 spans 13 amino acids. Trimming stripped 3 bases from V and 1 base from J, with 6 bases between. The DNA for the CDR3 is TGTGCCAGCAGCTTTCAGGGGAACACTGAAGCTTTCTTT. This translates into CASSFQGNTEAFF.

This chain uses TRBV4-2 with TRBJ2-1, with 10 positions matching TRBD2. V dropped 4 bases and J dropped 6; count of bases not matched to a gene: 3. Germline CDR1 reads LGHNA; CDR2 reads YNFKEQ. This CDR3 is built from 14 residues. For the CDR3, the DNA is TGTGCCAGCAGCCTCTCTAGCGGGAGCAATGAGCAGTTCTTC. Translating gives CASSLSSGSNEQFF.

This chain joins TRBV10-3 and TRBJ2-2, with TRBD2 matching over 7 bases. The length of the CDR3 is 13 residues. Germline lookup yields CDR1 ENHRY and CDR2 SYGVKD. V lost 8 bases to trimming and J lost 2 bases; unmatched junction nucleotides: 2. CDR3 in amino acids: CAIGGGNTGELFF. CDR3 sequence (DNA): TGTGCCATCGGGGGGGGAAACACCGGGGAGCTGTTTTTT.

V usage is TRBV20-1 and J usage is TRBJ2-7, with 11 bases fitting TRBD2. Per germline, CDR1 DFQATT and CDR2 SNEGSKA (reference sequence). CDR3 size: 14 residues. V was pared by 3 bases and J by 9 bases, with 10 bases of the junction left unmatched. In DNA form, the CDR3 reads TGCAGTGCTAGTGTTGCACTAGCGGGAGACACGCAGTACTTC. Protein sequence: CSASVALAGDTQYF.

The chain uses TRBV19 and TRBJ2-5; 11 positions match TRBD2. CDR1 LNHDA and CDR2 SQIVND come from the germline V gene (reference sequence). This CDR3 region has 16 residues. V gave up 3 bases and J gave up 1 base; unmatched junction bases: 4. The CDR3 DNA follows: TGTGCCAGTAGTATTTGGCTAGCGGGGGGCCAAGAGACCCAGTACTTC. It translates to CASSIWLAGGQETQYF.

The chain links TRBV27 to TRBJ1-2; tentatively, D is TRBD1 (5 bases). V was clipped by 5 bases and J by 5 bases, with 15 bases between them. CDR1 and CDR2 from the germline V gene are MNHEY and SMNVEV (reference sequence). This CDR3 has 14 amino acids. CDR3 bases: TGTGCCAGCAGTCCGCAGGGAAGTAGGTATGGCTACACCTTC. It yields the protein CASSPQGSRYGYTF.

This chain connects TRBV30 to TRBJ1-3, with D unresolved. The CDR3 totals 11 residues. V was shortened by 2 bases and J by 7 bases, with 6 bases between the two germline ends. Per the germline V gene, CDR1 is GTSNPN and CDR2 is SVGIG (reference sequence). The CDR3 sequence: CAWSIGNTIYF. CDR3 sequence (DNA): TGTGCCTGGAGTATCGGGAACACCATATATTTT.

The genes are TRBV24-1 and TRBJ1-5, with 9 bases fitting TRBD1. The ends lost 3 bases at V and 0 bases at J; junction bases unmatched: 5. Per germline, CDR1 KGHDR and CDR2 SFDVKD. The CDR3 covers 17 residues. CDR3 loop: CATSDGTGISSNQPQHF. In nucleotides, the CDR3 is TGTGCCACCAGTGATGGGACAGGGATTAGTAGCAATCAGCCCCAGCATTTT.

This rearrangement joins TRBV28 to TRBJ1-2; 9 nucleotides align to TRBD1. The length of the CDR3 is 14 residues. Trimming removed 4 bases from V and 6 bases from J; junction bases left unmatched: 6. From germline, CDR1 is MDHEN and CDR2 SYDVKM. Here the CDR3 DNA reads TGTGCCAGCAGTTCGCCCGGGACAGGGAATGGCTACACCTTC. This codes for CASSSPGTGNGYTF.

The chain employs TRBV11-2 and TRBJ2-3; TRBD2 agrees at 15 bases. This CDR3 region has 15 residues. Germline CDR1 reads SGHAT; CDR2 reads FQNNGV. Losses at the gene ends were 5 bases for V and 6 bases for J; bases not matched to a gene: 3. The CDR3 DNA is TGTGCCAGCAGCGGACTAGCGGGGGGGAGGGATACGCAGTATTTT. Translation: CASSGLAGGRDTQYF.

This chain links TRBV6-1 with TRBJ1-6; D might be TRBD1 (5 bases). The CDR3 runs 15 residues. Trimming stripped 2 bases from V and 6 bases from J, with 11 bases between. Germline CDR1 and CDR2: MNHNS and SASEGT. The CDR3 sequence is CASSESGTVNSPLHF. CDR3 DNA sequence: TGTGCCAGCAGTGAATCCGGGACGGTTAATTCACCCCTCCACTTT.

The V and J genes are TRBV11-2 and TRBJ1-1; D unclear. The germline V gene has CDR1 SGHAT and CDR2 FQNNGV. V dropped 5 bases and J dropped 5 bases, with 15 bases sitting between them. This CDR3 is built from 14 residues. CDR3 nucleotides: TGTGCCAGCAGCGTGTGGAACTCTGCGACTGAAGCTTTCTTT. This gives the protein CASSVWNSATEAFF.

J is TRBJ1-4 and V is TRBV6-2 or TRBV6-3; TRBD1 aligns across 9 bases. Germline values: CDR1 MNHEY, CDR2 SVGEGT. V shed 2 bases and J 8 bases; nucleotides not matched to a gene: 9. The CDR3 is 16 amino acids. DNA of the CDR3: TGTGCCAGCAGTTACGTGCGGGGGACAGGGCCCGAAAAACTGTTTTTT. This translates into CASSYVRGTGPEKLFF.

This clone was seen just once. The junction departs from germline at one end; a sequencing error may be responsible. DNA for the CDR3: TGTGCTAGCAGCCCAGGTGGGCGAAGCACAGATACGCAGTATTTT. Its translation: CASSPGGRSTDTQYF. The chain is built from TRBV7-7 and TRBJ2-3, with D unresolved. Germline V lookup: CDR1 SSHAT, CDR2 FNYEAQ (reference sequence). The CDR3 spans 15 residues.

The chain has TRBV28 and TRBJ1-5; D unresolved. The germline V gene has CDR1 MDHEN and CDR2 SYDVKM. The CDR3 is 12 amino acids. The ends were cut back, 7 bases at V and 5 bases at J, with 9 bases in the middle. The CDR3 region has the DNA TGTGCCAGCACTGGGCTGGATCAGCCCCAGCATTTT. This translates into CASTGLDQPQHF.

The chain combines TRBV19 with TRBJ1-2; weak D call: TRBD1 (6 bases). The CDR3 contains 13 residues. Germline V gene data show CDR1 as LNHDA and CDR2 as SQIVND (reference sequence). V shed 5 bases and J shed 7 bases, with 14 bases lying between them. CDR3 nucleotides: TGTGCCAGTAGTCAGTGGGGGGCCTTTGGCTACACCTTC. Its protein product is CASSQWGAFGYTF. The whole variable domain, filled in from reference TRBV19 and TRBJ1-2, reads DGGITQSPKYLFRKEGQNVTLSCEQNLNHDAMYWYRQDPGQGLRLIYYSQIVNDFQKGDIAEGYSVSREKKESFPLTVTSAQKNPTAFYLCASSQWGAFGYTFGSGTRLTVV.

CDR3 DNA: TGTGCCAGCAGTTGGGGACAGAACACCGGGGAGCTGTTTTTT. Residues: CASSWGQNTGELFF. This chain links TRBV27 with TRBJ2-2, with D possibly being TRBD1 (6 bases). Per germline, CDR1 MNHEY and CDR2 SMNVEV (reference sequence). CDR3 length equals 14 residues. Trimming left V 4 bases short and J 1 base short, with 7 bases between.

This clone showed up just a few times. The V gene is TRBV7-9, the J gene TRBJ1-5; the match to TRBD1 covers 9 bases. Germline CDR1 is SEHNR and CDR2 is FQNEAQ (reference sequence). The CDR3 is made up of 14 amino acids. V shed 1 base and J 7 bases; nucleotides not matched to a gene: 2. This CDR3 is CASSLGTGAQPQHF. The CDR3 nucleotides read TGTGCCAGCAGCTTAGGGACAGGGGCCCAGCCCCAGCATTTT.

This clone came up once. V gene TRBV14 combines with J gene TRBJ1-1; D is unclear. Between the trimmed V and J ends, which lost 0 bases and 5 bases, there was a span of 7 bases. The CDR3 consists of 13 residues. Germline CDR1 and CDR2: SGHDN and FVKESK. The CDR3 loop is CASSQDMETEAFF. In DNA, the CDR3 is TGTGCCAGCAGCCAAGATATGGAGACTGAAGCTTTCTTT.

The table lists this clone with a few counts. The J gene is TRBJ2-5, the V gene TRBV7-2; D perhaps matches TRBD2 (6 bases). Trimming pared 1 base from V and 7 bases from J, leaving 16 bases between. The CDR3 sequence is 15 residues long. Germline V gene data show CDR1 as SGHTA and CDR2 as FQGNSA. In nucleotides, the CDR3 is TGTGCCAGCAGCTTAGAGCGCGGGGCCGGAGGGACCCAGTACTTC. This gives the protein CASSLERGAGGTQYF.

The CDR3, as DNA: TGTGCCAGCTCATCGGACCCCGGGCTTTTGAATGAAAAACTGTTTTTT. It translates to CASSSDPGLLNEKLFF. The J gene is TRBJ1-4, the V gene TRBV18; no definite D call. V shed 5 bases and J shed 5 bases, with 18 bases lying between them. This CDR3 has 16 residues. Per germline, CDR1 KGHSH and CDR2 LQKENI.